This T cell receptor (beta chain) was obtained from a study of beta chain features in type 1 diabetes (dated by TCRdb to about 2018). For the wider study: No differences in mean age, gender distribution, total cell number or subset yield were found between patients and healthy donors. A total of roughly 99,000,000 sorted cells were examined across all samples, and the number of cells per subset was strongly correlated with RNA yield. In the study, recently diagnosed type 1 diabetes patients and matched healthy donors were compared on the TCRB repertoires of their sorted circulating CD4+ T cell subsets. Regulatory and stem cell-like memory subsets were isolated from only 8 patients and about eight healthy donors, whereas naive and central memory subsets came from all 28 donors.

From each donor, a single peripheral blood sample of about 110 mL on average was drawn into heparinised tubes. A BD FACSAria II was used to sort naive, central memory, regulatory and stem cell-like memory CD4+ T cells with a panel that included CD45RO, CCR7, CD25, CD127, CD95 and CD27. A purity above 95% was achieved for all sorted populations. PBMCs were separated immediately by Lymphoprep density gradient centrifugation and were stained directly, without being cultured. Samples were stained and sorted in pairs, with one healthy donor and one patient per experiment, so that batch effects were minimized. Counted from cysteine to phenylalanine, this CDR3 has 15 amino acids. Of all the DNA, just the CDR3 is kept, 45 bases in frame from base 1. The germline V gene specifies SQVTM as CDR1 and ANQGSEA as CDR2. Trimming takes 3 bases off V and 4 bases off J; junction bases not matched to a gene: 6. Overall results and qualifications from the work: Shorter templates might be favored by PCR, yet because patient and control samples were amplified and corrected together, any such skew would affect both groups equally. A moderate but significant shortening of TCRB CDR3 length was observed in type 1 diabetes patients in all four CD4+ subsets. Sequencing cDNA rather than genomic DNA could over-represent highly expressing activated cells, although activation and CD3 levels did not differ between groups. Patients with type 1 diabetes made fewer insertions and deleted more nucleotides at VDJ recombination sites, implying thymic rearrangement abnormalities. Because the HLA sub-analyses included only small numbers of individuals, any influence of HLA type on TCRB rearrangement was left unresolved. The naive, central memory and regulatory TCRB repertoires appeared to resemble one another more closely among patients than among healthy donors.

The High Capacity cDNA Reverse Transcription Kit was used to reverse transcribe all of the isolated RNA, meaning that expressed TCRB transcripts were what got sequenced. Survey-depth immunoSEQ sequencing was performed on stem cell-like memory T cell samples, with an average of roughly 1 million total reads per sample. Sorted cells were lysed in RLT buffer, and RNA was extracted using DNase-treated RNeasy Micro or Mini kits according to cell number. Each cell subset was processed separately to prevent cross-contamination, with patient and healthy donor samples processed together. TCRB sequences were amplified from cDNA with the immunoSEQ multiplex PCR, producing 87-bp fragments spanning the CDR3 region. The amplicons were sequenced using the Illumina HiSeq platform. In the source study's methods: PCR bias was corrected computationally using synthetic template baselines, and reads within Hamming distance 2 were collapsed, with unmergeable singletons discarded. By aligning reads against IMGT, V, D and J genes, CDR3 length, and insertions or deletions at six rearrangement sites were assigned. Within each subset, clonotype counts were normalized to the number of sorted cells before true diversity and Gini coefficients were calculated with the tcR R package. Repertoire sharing was quantified using the overlap coefficient calculated on TCRB nucleotide sequences. Here the immuneACCESS table is served through TCRdb, limited to in-frame sequences with V and J called. Missing clones are a known gap in these copies; in checked studies unresolved V genes cover under half, and the rest lacks a known reason. That table supplies the V and J calls and clone size; D and trimming were determined from the DNA. The sample data list 40,000 to 65,000 clones, and 60% to 70% of these were observed just once. The ten largest clonotypes hold 0.29% of the sample.

On this clone: Its antigen is still unknown. Per-base quality was not reported, and no clone a single base away is much larger than it.

This TCR was recovered from a woman aged 25 to 45 with type 1 diabetes. This chain joins TRBV29-1 to TRBJ2-3; TRBD2 aligns with 11 central bases. The material sequenced was stem cell memory CD4+ T cells from blood. The cell subset or site label corresponds to: stem cell-like memory CD4+ T cells. DNA sequence: TGCAGCGTTGACGGTAGCGGGAGGGGTCCAGATACGCAGTATTTT. This is translated as CSVDGSGRGPDTQYF.